A single sample gave rise to the 25 T cell receptor beta chains below, sequenced in a study of T cell responses to AZD1222 COVID-19 vaccine. Assay used: immunoSEQ multiplex PCR; TCRdb lists only in-frame clones, some missing. The repertoire has fewer than 200,000 clones, 88% of them found once; the top ten carry under 14%. The sequencing here drew on peripheral blood, taken 28 days after the second AZD1222 dose. Receptor source: an adult who received the AZD1222 COVID-19 vaccine.

The gene calls are TRBV30 and TRBJ1-1, with 8 nucleotides matching TRBD1. The CDR3 spans 15 residues. The V gene end was trimmed by 2 bases and the J gene end by 9 bases; junction bases not matched to a gene: 14. Germline CDR1 is GTSNPN and CDR2 is SVGIG (reference sequence). The CDR3 DNA follows: TGTGCCTGGAGTCTAACAGCCCGGGACAGGAAGAAAGCTTTCTTT. This gives the protein CAWSLTARDRKKAFF.

The genes are TRBV2 and TRBJ1-1, with a possible D match to TRBD1 (5 bases). Per germline, CDR1 SNHLY and CDR2 FYNNEI. V shed 8 bases and J shed 3 bases, with 22 bases lying between them. This CDR3 spans 16 amino acids. The CDR3 DNA reads as TGTGCCAGCCTTACTGGGCAGGGTCTGGTGGACACTGAAGCTTTCTTT. Translated: CASLTGQGLVDTEAFF. Full variable domain (outside the CDR3, taken from reference TRBV2 and TRBJ1-1): EPEVTQTPSHQVTQMGQEVILRCVPISNHLYFYWYRQILGQKVEFLVSFYNNEISEKSEIFDDQFSVERPDGSNFTLKIRSTKLEDSAMYFCASLTGQGLVDTEAFFGQGTRLTVV.

The J gene is TRBJ2-6, the V gene TRBV30, with D tentatively TRBD1 (5 bases). Germline CDR1 is GTSNPN and CDR2 is SVGIG (reference sequence). There are 18 residues in the CDR3. The V end was cut by 1 base, the J end by 0 bases, with 16 bases between. The CDR3 sequence: CAWSDRYRPISGANVLTF. The CDR3 region has the DNA TGTGCCTGGAGTGACAGGTACCGCCCAATCTCTGGGGCCAACGTCCTGACTTTC.

The chain couples TRBV7-2 to TRBJ1-5, with TRBD1 matching over 10 bases. Per germline, CDR1 SGHTA and CDR2 FQGNSA. The CDR3 sequence is 15 residues long. The V and J ends lost 5 bases and 1 base, in that order; junction bases with no gene match: 2. CDR3 nucleotides: TGTGCCAGCAGCAGGGACAGGGGAAGCAATCAGCCCCAGCATTTT. Residues: CASSRDRGSNQPQHF.

This chain joins TRBV11-1 and TRBJ2-2, with D possibly TRBD1 on 5 matching bases. The CDR3 is 16 amino acids. Germline CDR1 SGHAT, CDR2 FQDESV (reference sequence). V was clipped by 5 bases and J by 0 bases, with 13 bases between them. The CDR3 bases are TGTGCCAGCAGCCCAAAGGGGATCCCGAACACCGGGGAGCTGTTTTTT. Its translation: CASSPKGIPNTGELFF.

The chain is built from TRBV13 and TRBJ1-1, with D perhaps matching TRBD1 (5 bases). Between the trimmed V and J ends, which lost 4 bases and 6 bases, there was a span of 9 bases. Germline CDR1 reads PRHDT; CDR2 reads FYEKMQ (reference sequence). The CDR3 is 12 amino acids. CDR3 amino acids: CASSYLGPEAFF. The CDR3 DNA reads as TGTGCCAGCAGCTACTTGGGACCTGAAGCTTTCTTT.

V gene TRBV6-1 combines with J gene TRBJ1-4; D perhaps matches TRBD1 (5 bases). Germline lookup yields CDR1 MNHNS and CDR2 SASEGT. Trimming took off 3 bases at V and 8 bases at J, with 13 bases between the two ends. The CDR3 totals 14 residues. The CDR3 region is CASSEQGVGEKLFF. CDR3 DNA sequence: TGTGCCAGCAGTGAGCAGGGTGTAGGCGAAAAACTGTTTTTT.

This sequence joins TRBV7-2 and TRBJ2-3; D call uncertain. V was pared by 3 bases and J by 2 bases, with 9 bases between. The CDR3 consists of 14 residues. In germline, CDR1 is SGHTA, CDR2 FQGNSA. DNA of the CDR3: TGTGCCAGCAGCTTGGTCTCGCTCACAGATACGCAGTATTTT. It is translated as CASSLVSLTDTQYF.

The V and J genes are TRBV13 and TRBJ1-2, with TRBD1 matching 7 bases. Germline assignment: CDR1 PRHDT and CDR2 FYEKMQ (reference sequence). CDR3 length equals 13 residues. Trimming at V came to 6 bases and at J to 7 bases, leaving 8 bases not matched to a gene. As DNA, the CDR3 is TGTGCCAGCAGTCCGACAGGGCGGGGTGGCTACACCTTC. It yields the protein CASSPTGRGGYTF. The whole variable domain, remainder taken from reference TRBV13 and TRBJ1-2, is AAGVIQSPRHLIKEKRETATLKCYPIPRHDTVYWYQQGPGQDPQFLISFYEKMQSDKGSIPDRFSAQQFSDYHSELNMSSLELGDSALYFCASSPTGRGGYTFGSGTRLTVV.

The genes are TRBV30 and TRBJ1-2, with D unresolved. From germline, CDR1 is GTSNPN and CDR2 SVGIG (reference sequence). There are 16 residues in the CDR3. The ends were cut back, 1 base at V and 0 bases at J, with 15 bases in the middle. This CDR3 reads CAWSGLPIGANYGYTF. The CDR3 DNA reads TGTGCCTGGAGTGGACTCCCTATTGGAGCTAACTATGGCTACACCTTC.

The genes are TRBV7-2 and TRBJ2-1, with D tentatively TRBD1 (6 bases). Germline V gives CDR1 SGHTA, CDR2 FQGNSA. The CDR3 covers 15 residues. Deletions cut 5 bases from V and 8 bases from J, with 19 bases between. DNA of the CDR3: TGTGCCAGCAGCACTGGACTGGGGGCCGGGGATGAGCAGTTCTTC. This gives the protein CASSTGLGAGDEQFF.

This chain's CDR3 is CASMRGGFRSDTQYF. CDR3 DNA sequence: TGTGCCAGCATGCGGGGGGGATTTCGTTCTGATACGCAGTATTTT. This chain joins TRBV2 and TRBJ2-3; TRBD2 aligns across 9 bases. The CDR3 extends over 15 amino acids. In germline, CDR1 is SNHLY, CDR2 FYNNEI. Unmatched junction bases numbered 11, after V lost 7 bases and J lost 6 bases.

This clone was counted once. The rearrangement links TRBV7-9 to TRBJ1-3; TRBD1 agrees at 8 bases. V dropped 2 bases and J dropped 3; count of bases not matched to a gene: 3. CDR3 length: 15 amino acids. The germline CDR1 and CDR2 sequences are SEHNR and FQNEAQ (reference sequence). This CDR3 is CASSLYGQGGNTIYF. CDR3 DNA: TGTGCCAGCAGCTTATATGGACAGGGTGGAAACACCATATATTTT.

The chain uses TRBV28 and TRBJ2-3; the D gene could be TRBD1 or TRBD2 (6 bases each). This CDR3 is 13 amino acids long. Trimming cost V 3 bases and J 4 bases, with 8 bases left between them. The germline gives CDR1 MDHEN, CDR2 SYDVKM. CDR3 in DNA: TGTGCCAGCAGTTTGGAGGGGGCAGATACGCAGTATTTT. It specifies CASSLEGADTQYF.

This clone was seen once. The chain carries TRBV6-5 and TRBJ1-4, with a possible D match to TRBD1 (5 bases). There are 15 residues in the CDR3. CDR1 is MNHEY, CDR2 SVGAGI, per germline. Trimming took 6 bases from V and 6 from J, leaving 17 bases between them. The CDR3 nucleotides read TGTGCCAGCAGCAGAAGCAGGGTGTCAGATGAAAAACTGTTTTTT. As protein: CASSRSRVSDEKLFF.

The CDR3 spells CASSLSSGGAAETQYF. CDR3 DNA: TGTGCCAGCAGCTTATCTAGCGGGGGGGCAGCGGAGACCCAGTACTTC. The gene calls are TRBV7-2 and TRBJ2-5, with 12 bases that match TRBD2. CDR3 length: 16 residues. Germline CDR1 and CDR2: SGHTA and FQGNSA. With V trimmed by 2 bases and J by 5 bases, 6 bases remained unmatched.

The J gene is TRBJ2-7, the V gene TRBV6-2 or TRBV6-3; weak D call: TRBD2 (5 bases). V gave up 4 bases and J gave up 6 bases, with 16 bases separating them. The CDR3 is 14 residues long. Germline CDR1 reads MNHEY; CDR2 reads SVGEGT. Here the CDR3 reads CASSSLGGAGEQYF. The CDR3 DNA reads as TGTGCCAGCAGTTCCCTCGGCGGCGCGGGCGAGCAGTACTTC.

The rearrangement joins TRBV2 to TRBJ1-5, with 9 bases lining up with TRBD1. Trimming took 6 bases from V and 4 from J; bases not matched to a gene: 7. The CDR3 runs to 15 residues. In germline, CDR1 is SNHLY, CDR2 FYNNEI. The CDR3 nucleotides are TGTGCCAGCAGAGCGGACAGGGGCGAGAATCAGCCCCAGCATTTT. Its translation is CASRADRGENQPQHF.

This chain connects TRBV4-2 to TRBJ1-6; D unclear. Per the germline V gene, CDR1 is LGHNA and CDR2 is YNFKEQ. V dropped 4 bases and J dropped 7 bases, with 11 bases sitting between them. The CDR3 consists of 14 residues. The CDR3 DNA sequence: TGTGCCAGCAGCCCGTCAGGAAGGAATTCACCCCTCCACTTT. It encodes CASSPSGRNSPLHF.

The gene calls are TRBV5-4 and TRBJ1-2; D is undetermined. The CDR3 totals 15 residues. V dropped 4 bases and J dropped 2 bases, with 15 bases sitting between them. Germline V lookup: CDR1 SGHNT, CDR2 YYREEE (reference sequence). CDR3 sequence: CASSPPPQGNYGYTF. In DNA form, the CDR3 reads TGTGCCAGCAGCCCACCCCCTCAAGGAAACTATGGCTACACCTTC.

This sequence joins TRBV18 and TRBJ1-2, with D tentatively TRBD1 (5 bases). The CDR3 spans 15 residues. Deletions cut 0 bases from V and 2 bases from J, with 10 bases between. Germline V gives CDR1 KGHSH, CDR2 LQKENI. The CDR3 DNA sequence: TGTGCCAGCTCACCACCCCAGGGCTGGAACTATGGCTACACCTTC. Amino acid sequence: CASSPPQGWNYGYTF.

The chain links TRBV5-6 to TRBJ2-1; 10 positions agree with TRBD2. Germline CDR1 is SGHDT and CDR2 is YYEEEE. Losses at the gene ends were 2 bases for V and 7 bases for J; bases not matched to a gene: 3. This CDR3 region has 14 residues. As DNA, the CDR3 is TGTGCCAGCAGCTTAACTAGCGGGGCTAATGAGCAGTTCTTC. Encoded protein: CASSLTSGANEQFF.

This clone was detected once. V usage is TRBV10-3 and J usage is TRBJ2-1, with D perhaps matching TRBD2 (6 bases). Deletions cut 7 bases from V and 1 base from J, with 17 bases between. The CDR3 runs 16 residues. The germline CDR1 and CDR2 sequences are ENHRY and SYGVKD. The CDR3 loop is CAINNPGLLSYNEQFF. DNA of the CDR3: TGTGCCATCAATAACCCGGGACTTCTTTCCTACAATGAGCAGTTCTTC.

The chain joins TRBV4-1 to TRBJ2-7; 9 nucleotides agree with TRBD1. The V segment lost 4 bases and the J segment 2 bases; nucleotides outside the gene matches: 3. Germline values: CDR1 MGHRA, CDR2 YSYEKL. The CDR3 spans 14 residues. The CDR3 reads CASSPRTGAYEQYF. The CDR3 nucleotides read TGCGCCAGCAGCCCCCGGACAGGGGCCTACGAGCAGTACTTC.

This chain links TRBV28 with TRBJ1-2; D is unclear. V lost 5 bases and J lost 3, with 10 bases in between. The germline V gene encodes CDR1 MDHEN and CDR2 SYDVKM. The length of the CDR3 is 13 residues. The CDR3 is CASSRVSYYGYTF. CDR3 nucleotides: TGTGCCAGCAGTCGGGTCAGCTACTATGGCTACACCTTC.